Below are 3 T cell receptor beta chains sequenced from a single sample in a study of shared clonotypes between healthy human individuals. The protocol was immunoSEQ multiplex PCR, while the TCRdb copy is restricted to in-frame clones and leaves out a portion. This sample has about 1 million clones; 70% to 80% occur once, and the top ten carry about 1.5%. The sequenced material came from memory CD4+ T cells sorted from blood. Sample subset: CD45RA-negative fraction. These receptors were obtained from a man aged 18 to 35 in good health.

The chain links TRBV10-3 to TRBJ2-5, with a weak D call TRBD1 (5 bases). This CDR3 contains 13 residues. Germline-derived CDR1 and CDR2 are ENHRY and SYGVKD. Trimming cost V 6 bases and J 3 bases, with 11 bases left between them. The chain's CDR3 is CAISPTEKETQYF. In nucleotides, the CDR3 is TGTGCCATCAGCCCGACAGAAAAAGAGACCCAGTACTTC.

Of note for this clone: Other nucleotide sequences from this sample produce the same CDR3. The V gene is TRBV9, the J gene TRBJ2-3, with unresolved D. This CDR3 contains 13 residues. V lost 0 bases to trimming and J lost 5 bases, with 7 bases between them. Per germline, CDR1 SGDLS and CDR2 YYNGEE. The CDR3, as DNA: TGTGCCAGCAGCGTAGACGGACGAGATACGCAGTATTTT. It yields the protein CASSVDGRDTQYF. Together with reference TRBV9 and TRBJ2-3, the CDR3 gives the full variable domain: DSGVTQTPKHLITATGQRVTLRCSPRSGDLSVYWYQQSLDQGLQFLIQYYNGEERAKGNILERFSAQQFPDLHSELNLSSLELGDSALYFCASSVDGRDTQYFGPGTRLTVL.

V and J are TRBV2 and TRBJ1-1; D is ambiguous. Germline values: CDR1 SNHLY, CDR2 FYNNEI. This CDR3 comprises 13 residues. The V and J ends lost 8 bases and 0 bases respectively, with 10 bases between them. The CDR3: CASVNYMNTEAFF. As DNA, the CDR3 is TGTGCCAGCGTTAATTATATGAACACTGAAGCTTTCTTT.